This TCR beta chain was profiled in a study of post-analysis software for immune sequencing data. The library was made from cDNA and included unique molecular identifiers. Researchers reported around 510,000 cDNA molecules coming from roughly 0.93 to 9.6 million T cells. TCRdb reanalysed the PCR reads using MiXCR and keeps one entry per CDR3 protein. The data contain about 820,000 distinct CDR3 sequences, 53% of them singletons. CDR3 size: 17 residues. The V gene's germline CDR1 is DFQATT and CDR2 SNEGSKA (reference sequence). Study results and limitations: In patients, TRBV5-6, TRBV5-1 and TRBV20-1 belonged to five TRBV segments found more frequently than in controls. Comparison with controls showed significantly lower normalized Chao1 diversity in multiple sclerosis patients.

In the case of this clonotype: Antigen specificity is unknown. Germline and junction disagree at one end, which may indicate a read error.

This chain joins TRBV20-1 and TRBJ2-1; TRBD2 matches 12 bases. This clonotype originated in a girl under 18 with multiple sclerosis. Input material: blood. The CDR3 spells CSTRGLAGGRRSNEQFF. CDR3 nucleotide sequence: TGCAGTACTAGAGGGCTAGCGGGAGGGCGACGAAGCAATGAGCAGTTCTTC.